The rows below give T cell receptor beta chains drawn from one sample of a study of cytomegalovirus exposure and HLA in healthy donors. The protocol was immunoSEQ multiplex PCR, while the TCRdb copy is restricted to in-frame clones and leaves out a portion. This sample has about 160,000 clones, with 68% found just once. The sequencing input was PBMCs. The origin of the receptors is a man aged 50-60 years in good health and CMV-seronegative. The CDR3 runs from the conserved cysteine through the conserved F or W. Fields, in order: V gene, J gene, CDR3 protein.

V: TRBV5-1; J: TRBJ2-7; CDR3: CASSGGTGYEQYF
V: TRBV6-5; J: TRBJ1-2; CDR3: CASSYSGQDYGYTF
V: TRBV7-9; J: TRBJ2-5; CDR3: CASSLGAVSSETQYF
V: TRBV5-4; J: TRBJ1-2; CDR3: CASSSRAGSIHGYTF
V: TRBV7-9; J: TRBJ2-5; CDR3: CASSLGGQGNQETQYF
V: TRBV10-2; J: TRBJ1-5; CDR3: CASSSTGQGGNQPQHF
V: TRBV2; J: TRBJ1-2; CDR3: CASRELGQATTRENYGYTF
V: TRBV10-3; J: TRBJ2-1; CDR3: CAISEGTSGNEQFF
V: TRBV18; J: TRBJ1-5; CDR3: CASSPLAGGADQPQHF
V: TRBV2; J: TRBJ1-5; CDR3: CASRDTGGSQPQHF
V: TRBV10-3; J: TRBJ2-7; CDR3: CAISGGQGDSYEQYF
V: TRBV27; J: TRBJ1-2; CDR3: CASSPTGNYGYTF
V: TRBV28; J: TRBJ1-4; CDR3: CASSPIDRGEKLFF
V: TRBV27; J: TRBJ2-7; CDR3: CASGLDRTGLYEQYF
V: TRBV23-1; J: TRBJ1-5; CDR3: CASSQSPRTGGNQPQHF
V: TRBV27; J: TRBJ2-3; CDR3: CASSPWTGAPDTQYF
V: TRBV7-2; J: TRBJ1-2; CDR3: CASSLRIGIYRGYGYTF
V: TRBV19; J: TRBJ1-1; CDR3: CASSMGGGAGTEAFF
V: TRBV6-1; J: TRBJ1-1; CDR3: CASNIGWGENTEAFF
V: TRBV21-1; J: TRBJ1-2; CDR3: CASTYGTPNYGYTF
V: TRBV4-1; J: TRBJ2-3; CDR3: CASSQGGGATDTQYF
V: TRBV29-1; J: TRBJ2-6; CDR3: CSVEGQGRAGANVLTF
V: TRBV6-1; J: TRBJ2-5; CDR3: CASSEGLAGAQETQYF
V: TRBV7-8; J: TRBJ2-3; CDR3: CASSSQTSRRADTQYF
V: TRBV10-3; J: TRBJ2-7; CDR3: CAISEAGTGSYEQYF
V: TRBV19; J: TRBJ2-5; CDR3: CASSIDPEETQYF
V: TRBV2; J: TRBJ2-7; CDR3: CASLGQVAYEQYF
V: TRBV2; J: TRBJ2-1; CDR3: CASRLAGKEQFF
V: TRBV5-1; J: TRBJ2-7; CDR3: CASSLDRDEQYF
V: TRBV5-1; J: TRBJ1-2; CDR3: CASSFGTGAYNYGYTF
V: TRBV5-4; J: TRBJ2-7; CDR3: CASSLAGTGTHEQYF
V: TRBV4-2; J: TRBJ2-5; CDR3: CASSQERGGQETQYF
V: TRBV19; J: TRBJ1-5; CDR3: CASRGQALRQPQHF
V: TRBV6-6; J: TRBJ2-2; CDR3: CASSWAKQTGELFF
V: TRBV6-7; J: TRBJ1-5; CDR3: CASIPSRGMDQPQHF
V: TRBV7-9; J: TRBJ1-2; CDR3: CASSLAGQDGYTF
V: TRBV6-5; J: TRBJ2-7; CDR3: CASSSLRVQYF
V: TRBV5-1; J: TRBJ1-6; CDR3: CASSSGTVAFSYNSPLHF
V: TRBV6-8; J: TRBJ1-5; CDR3: CASSYSKGADQPQHF
V: TRBV7-8; J: TRBJ2-5; CDR3: CASSFGRIQETQYF
V: TRBV7-2; J: TRBJ2-2; CDR3: CASSPWTPETGELFF
V: TRBV12-5; J: TRBJ1-2; CDR3: CASGLGLGTGSYGYTF
V: TRBV27; J: TRBJ2-7; CDR3: CASGRGLNYEQYF
V: TRBV27; J: -; CDR3: CASSLLRSSYEQYF
V: TRBV11-2; J: TRBJ1-1; CDR3: CASSFRGNTEAFF
V: TRBV29-1; J: TRBJ1-2; CDR3: CSCEQRNYGYTF
V: TRBV7-9; J: TRBJ1-1; CDR3: CASSLAGGGTEAFF
V: TRBV11-1; J: TRBJ1-2; CDR3: CASSNGQPGYGYTF
V: TRBV7-9; J: TRBJ1-4; CDR3: CASSLETEKLFF
V: TRBV29-1; J: TRBJ1-1; CDR3: CSAATGGNTEAFF
V: TRBV28; J: TRBJ2-7; CDR3: CASRWTGNTYEQYF
V: TRBV27; J: TRBJ2-7; CDR3: CASSFQGLDEQYF
V: TRBV7-3; J: TRBJ2-5; CDR3: CASSSTGKETQYF